This TCR beta chain was sequenced in a study of Graves' ophthalmopathy and Graves' hyperthyroidism. Study details: Upon initial diagnosis and before any treatment, peripheral blood was collected.

The authors amplified TCR beta CDR3 regions from RNA transcripts. RT-PCR with HTBI primers came first, then second-round multiplex PCR. TCRdb reprocessed the multiplex PCR reads with MiXCR, giving one entry per CDR3 protein. The repertoire holds 200,000 to 250,000 distinct CDR3 sequences, with around 28% as singletons. Per the germline V gene, CDR1 is MNHEY and CDR2 is SVGEGT. The CDR3 has 16 amino acids. J lost 5 bases, V lost 6 bases, and 13 bases had no gene match. In donors with ophthalmopathy, activity was moderate-to-severe, with CAS ≥3, NOSPECS ≥4 and duration under 3 months. Clinical symptoms, serum thyroxine, TRAb, thyroid ultrasound and orbital computed tomography formed the basis of diagnosis.

Material for sequencing was peripheral blood. The sequence was obtained from a middle-aged man with Graves' ophthalmopathy. The gene calls are TRBV6-2 or TRBV6-3 and TRBJ1-1, with 9 positions matching TRBD1. The CDR3 loop reads CASSYDRGRGGTEAFF. The CDR3 DNA follows: TGTGCCAGCAGCTACGACAGGGGGAGAGGAGGAACTGAAGCTTTCTTT.